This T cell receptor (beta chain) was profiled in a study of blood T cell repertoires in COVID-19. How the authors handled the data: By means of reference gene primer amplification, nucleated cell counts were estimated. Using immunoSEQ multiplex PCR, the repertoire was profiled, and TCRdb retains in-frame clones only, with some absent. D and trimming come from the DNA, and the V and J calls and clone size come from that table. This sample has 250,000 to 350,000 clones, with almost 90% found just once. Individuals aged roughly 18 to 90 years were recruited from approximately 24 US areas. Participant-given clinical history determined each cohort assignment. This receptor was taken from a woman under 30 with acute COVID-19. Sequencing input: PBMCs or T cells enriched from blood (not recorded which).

The CDR3 nucleotides are TGTGCCAGCAGCGCAGTAGGGGTTCTTCAGCCCCAGCATTTT. As protein: CASSAVGVLQPQHF. The chain combines TRBV7-9 with TRBJ1-5; D is perhaps TRBD1 (5 bases). CDR1 is SEHNR, CDR2 FQNEAQ, per germline (reference sequence). The CDR3 has 14 residues. Trimming pared 5 bases from V and 6 bases from J, leaving 14 bases between.